This TCR beta chain was found in a study of CD8 T cells in ankylosing spondylitis (dated by TCRdb to about 2017). In terms of the full investigation: The study set out to find disease-linked TCR variants by profiling T cell receptor beta repertoires in ankylosing spondylitis patients and healthy donors. Peripheral blood samples were taken, and synovial fluid was additionally collected from ankylosing spondylitis patients. The whole study cohort included under 140 healthy donors and 25 ankylosing spondylitis patients. Overall study results and their limits: In peripheral blood, the disease-linked clones were found at relatively low frequencies and had a CD8+ phenotype. Some motif variants were previously reported in synovial fluid and blood of reactive arthritis patients, suggesting common disease-initiation mechanisms. According to the report, matched synovial fluid samples from ankylosing spondylitis patients were significantly enriched for the disease-linked clones. Blood from ankylosing spondylitis patients appeared to be characterized by a TCR beta motif made up of several highly homologous amino acid variants.

Sequencing relied on an Illumina HiSeq 2500. TCR beta libraries were prepared by quantitative 5'-RACE with molecular barcodes. In the authors' own workflow: A new computational method, built on a probabilistic model of VDJ rearrangement, was used to identify disease-linked TCR variants. TCRdb passed the public sequencing reads through fastp at Q25 and MiXCR, retaining productive beta sequences. Every CDR3 protein is listed once, alongside the most common genes and DNA of its rows. The V and J calls reflect TCRdb's pipeline rather than the authors' work. For this sample there are a few hundred thousand distinct CDR3 sequences; roughly 10% appear just once. Around 6.5% of the sample is in the top ten clones. This clonotype was detected a few times. The clone's antigen remains unknown. Base-call qualities are not available, and no considerably larger clone is one nucleotide away. The CDR3 starts with the cysteine, ends with the phenylalanine, and has 16 residues. This entry keeps only the CDR3 DNA: 48 bases, framed from base 1. Clipping removes 1 base from V and 4 bases from J, with 9 as the unmatched junction base count.

Specimen: blood, either unsorted or a sorted T cell fraction (not recorded which). The sequence joins TRBV12-3 or TRBV12-4 to TRBJ1-2; 7 central nucleotides agree with TRBD1. This sequence originates from a male donor with ankylosing spondylitis or in good health (not recorded which). At the DNA level, the sequence is TGTGCCAGCAGTTTAGGGAGTACAGGGGCTCCCTATGGCTACACCTTC. Translated, this is CASSLGSTGAPYGYTF.